This passage covers 22 T cell receptor beta chains from one sample sequenced in a study of blood T cells in healthy people across ages (dated by TCRdb to about 2015). Library creation used 5' RACE. Instrument used: Illumina HiSeq 2500. The second PCR ran for about 6 to 11 cycles and used a J-beta primer mix along with a sample-barcoded 5' primer. The public reads were quality trimmed at Q25 with fastp and then assembled into clones with MiXCR by TCRdb, keeping productive beta chains. Identical CDR3 protein sequences are pooled into one entry, listed with their most common genes and DNA. The sample contains around 1.5 million distinct CDR3 sequences, approximately 38% of them found a single time. The ten top clones hold 7% to 9.5% of the sample. Sequenced material: blood. The receptors shown here come from a woman in her late teens or twenties in good health.

The V call is TRBV4-1, the J call TRBJ2-1, with D possibly TRBD1 on 5 matching bases. In germline, CDR1 is MGHRA, CDR2 YSYEKL. V gave up 1 base and J gave up 8 bases, with 18 bases separating them. The CDR3 contains 16 residues. The CDR3 sequence is CASSQGGTPLSDEQFF. CDR3 DNA sequence: TGCGCCAGCAGCCAAGGGGGCACCCCCCTATCAGATGAGCAGTTCTTC.

This clonotype was detected once. The chain combines TRBV20-1 with TRBJ2-7; no clear D gene. V was trimmed by 2 bases and J by 1 base, leaving 12 bases between them. This CDR3 spans 14 amino acids. Germline-derived CDR1 and CDR2 are DFQATT and SNEGSKA (reference sequence). The CDR3 loop reads CSARSRGTSYEQYF. The CDR3 DNA reads TGCAGTGCTAGATCTCGCGGCACTTCCTACGAGCAGTACTTC.

The V gene is TRBV27, the J gene TRBJ2-4, with 7 bases matching TRBD1. The J call is doubtful: the DNA matches TRBJ2-7 better. This CDR3 has 16 amino acids. Germline assignment: CDR1 MNHEY and CDR2 SMNVEV (reference sequence). Written as DNA, the CDR3 is TGTGCCAGCAGTTTATCGACAGGGTCGTTCCTCTACGAGCAGTACTTC. Amino acid sequence: CASSLSTGSFLYEQYF.

A note on this clonotype: The germline gene is not matched at one end of the junction; a read error may be the cause. The chain recombines TRBV7-9 with TRBJ2-7; perhaps TRBD2 as D (5 bases). The CDR3 is 12 residues long. Germline V gene lookup returns CDR1 SEHNR and CDR2 FQNEAQ (reference sequence). CDR3 sequence (DNA): TGTGCCAGCGGCTTAGCGATCAACGAGCAGTACTTC. Translating gives CASGLAINEQYF.

As regards this clonotype: The junction differs from germline at one of its ends, possibly a read error. The chain carries TRBV5-1 and TRBJ2-7; 8 bases align to TRBD1. The germline gives CDR1 SGHRS, CDR2 YFSETQ. This CDR3 comprises 12 residues. In DNA, the CDR3 is TGTGCCAGCAGCCCGGGACAGGACGTGCAGTACTTC. It encodes CASSPGQDVQYF.

The J gene is TRBJ2-7, the V gene TRBV5-1, with 10 bases that match TRBD2. In germline, CDR1 is SGHRS, CDR2 YFSETQ. The CDR3 is 16 amino acids. V was pared by 1 base and J by 3 bases, with 7 bases of the junction left unmatched. The CDR3 DNA reads TGCGCCAGCAGCTTGAGCCTAGCGGGAGACCTCTACGAGCAGTACTTC. It encodes CASSLSLAGDLYEQYF.

J is TRBJ1-6 and V is TRBV5-1, with 7 bases that match TRBD1. The CDR3 spans 14 residues. Germline CDR1 SGHRS, CDR2 YFSETQ. V shed 1 base and J 11 bases; nucleotides not matched to a gene: 6. The CDR3 nucleotides read TGCGCCAGCAGCTTGACAGGGGACTTAGCACCCCTCCACTTT. Amino acid sequence: CASSLTGDLAPLHF.

The chain combines TRBV28 with TRBJ1-1; possibly TRBD1 for D (6 bases). Germline assignment: CDR1 MDHEN and CDR2 SYDVKM. V lost 6 bases and J lost 1, with 21 bases in between. CDR3 length: 17 residues. CDR3 sequence (DNA): TGTGCCAGCAGCCTCCTAGGGCCAGGGGTCGGGAACACTGAAGCTTTCTTT. It yields the protein CASSLLGPGVGNTEAFF. The full variable domain, completed using reference TRBV28 and TRBJ1-1, is DVKVTQSSRYLVKRTGEKVFLECVQDMDHENMFWYRQDPGLGLRLIYFSYDVKMKEKGDIPEGYSVSREKKERFSLILESASTNQTSMYLCASSLLGPGVGNTEAFFGQGTRLTVV.

The table lists this clonotype with a few counts. This chain uses TRBV20-1 with TRBJ2-5; D is undetermined. The germline CDR1 and CDR2 sequences are DFQATT and SNEGSKA (reference sequence). V was trimmed by 2 bases and J by 2 bases, leaving 6 bases between them. The CDR3 runs 12 residues. Written as DNA, the CDR3 is TGCAGTGCTAGACCCCATCAAGAGACCCAGTACTTC. This sequence encodes CSARPHQETQYF.

The chain combines TRBV29-1 with TRBJ1-6, with D perhaps matching TRBD1 (6 bases). The CDR3 length is 13 residues. V was trimmed by 7 bases and J by 11 bases, leaving 18 bases between them. Germline V gene lookup returns CDR1 SQVTM and CDR2 ANQGSEA. CDR3 sequence (DNA): TGCAGCGCATCAGGGAAGGGGGGTGCACCCCTCCACTTT. The encoded protein is CSASGKGGAPLHF.

V gene TRBV11-2 combines with J gene TRBJ2-7; maybe TRBD1 (6 bases). V lost 2 bases and J lost 3, with 17 bases in between. The CDR3 has 16 residues. The V gene's germline CDR1 is SGHAT and CDR2 FQNNGV. The CDR3 region is CASSLTPDRKDYEQYF. The DNA of the CDR3 is TGTGCCAGCAGCTTAACCCCGGACAGAAAAGACTACGAGCAGTACTTC.

The rearrangement links TRBV10-3 to TRBJ1-1; D is unclear. V lost 3 bases and J lost 1, with 12 bases in between. Germline V gives CDR1 ENHRY, CDR2 SYGVKD. The CDR3 loop spans 15 amino acids. The CDR3 DNA reads as TGTGCCATCAGTGACCCTCCAACTTCGAACACTGAAGCTTTCTTT. Protein product: CAISDPPTSNTEAFF.

The chain employs TRBV20-1 and TRBJ2-1; tentative D call: TRBD2 (6 bases). The J call is doubtful: the DNA matches TRBJ2-7 better. The CDR3 consists of 15 residues. CDR1 and CDR2 (germline): DFQATT, SNEGSKA (reference sequence). CDR3 loop: CSARDPAGTYNEQYF. The DNA of the CDR3 is TGCAGTGCTAGAGATCCGGCGGGAACCTACAATGAGCAGTACTTC.

The chain combines TRBV30 with TRBJ1-2; the D is unclear. V gave up 7 bases and J gave up 3 bases, with 12 bases separating them. Germline CDR1 and CDR2: GTSNPN and SVGIG (reference sequence). The CDR3 is 12 amino acids. The CDR3 region is CALLPQDYGYTF. CDR3 DNA: TGTGCCTTGTTGCCCCAGGACTATGGCTACACCTTC.

The V gene is TRBV30, the J gene TRBJ2-7, with 10 bases lining up with TRBD1. Germline V gene data show CDR1 as GTSNPN and CDR2 as SVGIG (reference sequence). The CDR3 runs 16 residues. V lost 4 bases and J lost 0; bases outside the gene matches: 9. The CDR3 coding sequence is TGTGCCTGGATCAGACCCGGGACAGGGGTCTCCTACGAGCAGTACTTC. It translates to CAWIRPGTGVSYEQYF. Full variable domain (missing parts from reference TRBV30 and TRBJ2-7): SQTIHQWPATLVQPVGSPLSLECTVEGTSNPNLYWYRQAAGRGLQLLFYSVGIGQISSEVPQNLSASRPQDRQFILSSKKLLLSDSGFYLCAWIRPGTGVSYEQYFGPGTRLTVT.

This clonotype has only one observation. The V call is TRBV12-3 or TRBV12-4, the J call TRBJ1-4; D remains unclear. The CDR3 is 15 amino acids. Deletions cut 5 bases from V and 4 bases from J, with 14 bases between. CDR3 sequence: CASSASGMNNEKLFF. In DNA form, the CDR3 reads TGTGCCAGCAGTGCCTCCGGAATGAATAATGAAAAACTGTTTTTT.

The rearrangement joins TRBV27 to TRBJ2-1; D is ambiguous. The J call is doubtful: the DNA matches TRBJ2-7 better. The CDR3 contains 15 residues. Germline CDR1 is MNHEY and CDR2 is SMNVEV (reference sequence). This CDR3 is CASSLMLSSYNEQYF. As DNA, the CDR3 is TGTGCCAGCAGTTTAATGCTGAGCTCCTACAATGAGCAGTACTTC.

This clonotype occurred many times. The J gene is TRBJ2-7, the V gene TRBV28; perhaps TRBD2 as D (5 bases). There are 13 residues in the CDR3. V was cut by 5 bases and J by 0 bases, with 8 bases left in between. Germline V gene sequence: CDR1 MDHEN, CDR2 SYDVKM. This CDR3 reads CASSNRDSYEQYF. CDR3 nucleotides: TGTGCCAGCAGTAACCGGGACTCCTACGAGCAGTACTTC. Variable domain in full (rest from reference TRBV28 and TRBJ2-7): DVKVTQSSRYLVKRTGEKVFLECVQDMDHENMFWYRQDPGLGLRLIYFSYDVKMKEKGDIPEGYSVSREKKERFSLILESASTNQTSMYLCASSNRDSYEQYFGPGTRLTVT.

In this sample, this clonotype turned up a few times. The chain has TRBV7-2 and TRBJ2-3; 9 bases fit TRBD2. The CDR3 covers 15 residues. Germline V gene lookup returns CDR1 SGHTA and CDR2 FQGNSA. Trimming took 1 base from V and 4 from J; bases not matched to a gene: 3. CDR3 amino acids: CASSLDSGGADTQYF. CDR3 DNA sequence: TGTGCCAGCAGCTTAGATAGCGGGGGCGCAGATACGCAGTATTTT.

CDR3 in DNA: TGTGCCAGCTCACCGCAGACCCAAGAGACCCAGTACTTC. As protein: CASSPQTQETQYF. The V and J genes are TRBV18 and TRBJ2-5; D not certain. The germline gives CDR1 KGHSH, CDR2 LQKENI. This CDR3 has 13 amino acids. V lost 3 bases and J lost 1, with 6 bases in between.

The chain joins TRBV20-1 to TRBJ2-7, with no clear D. CDR1 and CDR2 (germline): DFQATT, SNEGSKA (reference sequence). The CDR3 has 14 amino acids. The V gene lost 3 bases and the J gene lost 1 base, with 13 bases spanning the gap. The CDR3 here is CSARSPRRSYEQYF. As DNA, the CDR3 is TGCAGTGCTAGGTCCCCCAGGAGATCCTACGAGCAGTACTTC.

The chain uses TRBV12-3 or TRBV12-4 and TRBJ1-1; perhaps TRBD1 as D (5 bases). This CDR3 has 14 amino acids. Trimming cost V 7 bases and J 4 bases, with 16 bases left between them. The CDR3 spells CASTMTMGRTEAFF. In DNA form, the CDR3 reads TGTGCCAGCACCATGACGATGGGGCGCACTGAAGCTTTCTTT.